A single sample is the source of the 21 T cell receptor beta chains below, sequenced in a study of human T cells and chemical hapten exposure. From the RACE reads, TCRdb called clonotypes with MiXCR, one entry per CDR3 protein. The sample lists approximately 34,000 distinct CDR3 sequences, more than 6% occurring once. Time point denoted: patch test 1, 2 weeks after DPC sensitization. Treatment reported: therapeutic diphenylcyclopropenone sensitization with weekly scalp DPC. Whole blood that had not been fractionated was the source of extracted total RNA. The sequences come from whole blood, collected in connection with sensitization to the hapten diphenylcyclopropenone (DPC). The receptors were sampled from a woman aged 30 to 39 with alopecia areata. Some clones in this sample may be carry-over from other donors' samples.

In its sample, this clonotype was seen a few times. This may stem from a read error, because a much larger clone lies one nucleotide away. The chain joins TRBV12-3 or TRBV12-4 to TRBJ2-7, with 8 bases fitting TRBD1. With 5 bases clipped from V and 2 bases from J, the junction kept 2 bases outside the gene matches. The CDR3 has 13 amino acids. In nucleotides, the CDR3 is TGTGCCAGCAGTCCGGGACAGGCCTACGAGCAGTACTTC. This gives the protein CASSPGQAYEQYF.

The genes are TRBV27 and TRBJ2-7, with TRBD1 matching 10 bases. The CDR3 consists of 13 residues. V trimming: 6 bases; J trimming: 5 bases; junction bases outside the gene matches: 4. Germline V CDR1 and CDR2: MNHEY, SMNVEV (reference sequence). The CDR3 protein is CASRRDRGHEQYF. CDR3 in DNA: TGTGCCAGCAGACGGGACAGGGGACACGAGCAGTACTTC.

The rearrangement joins TRBV5-1 to TRBJ1-1; D may be TRBD1 (6 bases). The length of the CDR3 is 14 residues. Germline V lookup: CDR1 SGHRS, CDR2 YFSETQ. V was trimmed by 4 bases and J by 7 bases, leaving 17 bases between them. DNA for the CDR3: TGCGCCAGCAGCACAGGAGGGGGTGATCTTGAAGCTTTCTTT. This sequence encodes CASSTGGGDLEAFF.

This clonotype was counted ten times or more. The chain carries TRBV12-3 or TRBV12-4 and TRBJ2-3; D could derive from TRBD1 or TRBD2 (5 bases each). V was cut by 0 bases and J by 5 bases, with 9 bases left in between. The CDR3 spans 14 residues. The CDR3 nucleotides read TGTGCCAGCAGTTTAGCTGGGACCCTAGATACGCAGTATTTT. Translating it yields CASSLAGTLDTQYF.

This clonotype was detected a few times. The V gene is TRBV7-3, the J gene TRBJ2-1, with TRBD1 matching over 7 bases. Germline V gene sequence: CDR1 SGHTA, CDR2 FQGTGA. The CDR3 spans 15 residues. The junction had 2 bases not matched to a gene; V was cut back by 0 bases and J by 3 bases. The CDR3 protein is CASSLTGDSYNEQFF. The CDR3, as DNA: TGTGCCAGCAGCTTAACGGGGGACAGCTACAATGAGCAGTTCTTC.

This clonotype is labeled medium-sized (0.01 to 0.1%). The CDR3, as DNA: TGTGCCAGCAGTCCCCTGGGACAGTCCTACGAGCAGTACTTC. Translating gives CASSPLGQSYEQYF. This chain uses TRBV28 with TRBJ2-7; 7 nucleotides match TRBD1. J gave up 1 base and V 5 bases, and 5 bases lay outside the gene matches. Germline V gene data show CDR1 as MDHEN and CDR2 as SYDVKM. The CDR3 loop spans 14 amino acids.

This clonotype showed up many times. The chain has TRBV7-9 and TRBJ2-7; 10 bases fit TRBD2. V lost 4 bases, J lost 7 bases, and 10 bases stayed unmatched. Germline-derived CDR1 and CDR2 are SEHNR and FQNEAQ (reference sequence). CDR3 length: 15 amino acids. The DNA of the CDR3 is TGTGCCAGCAGCTCCGGACTAGCGGCCCCTGTGGAGCAGTACTTC. Translated: CASSSGLAAPVEQYF. The whole variable domain, filled in from reference TRBV7-9 and TRBJ2-7, reads DTGVSQNPRHKITKRGQNVTFRCDPISEHNRLYWYRQTLGQGPEFLTYFQNEAQLEKSRLLSDRFSAERPKGSFSTLEIQRTEQGDSAMYLCASSSGLAAPVEQYFGPGTRLTVT.

The chain recombines TRBV7-9 with TRBJ1-2; a weak D match, TRBD1 (6 bases). The ends were cut back, 1 base at V and 5 bases at J, with 8 bases in the middle. The germline CDR1 and CDR2 sequences are SEHNR and FQNEAQ (reference sequence). This CDR3 is built from 13 residues. CDR3 residues: CASSLGQGYGYTF. The CDR3, as DNA: TGTGCCAGCAGCTTAGGCCAGGGGTATGGCTACACCTTC.

This clonotype was counted between two and nine times. The chain combines TRBV20-1 with TRBJ1-6; a possible D gene is TRBD1 (5 bases). This CDR3 comprises 16 residues. The V end lost 0 bases, the J end lost 7 bases, and 16 bases lay between the germline ends. Per germline, CDR1 DFQATT and CDR2 SNEGSKA (reference sequence). CDR3 DNA: TGCAGTGCTAGAGATCAGGGCGGCTCAGGGAATTCACCCCTCCACTTT. As protein: CSARDQGGSGNSPLHF.

CDR3 residues: CASSPRKTGYAYHGEYF. In DNA, the CDR3 is TGTGCCAGCAGTCCCCGCAAGACAGGGTATGCGTATCATGGCGAGTACTTC. J is TRBJ2-7 and V is TRBV27, with TRBD1 matching over 7 bases. The CDR3 has 17 amino acids. V was pared by 5 bases and J by 11 bases, with 24 bases of the junction left unmatched. Germline CDR1 is MNHEY and CDR2 is SMNVEV (reference sequence).

This clonotype appeared a few times. The chain recombines TRBV12-3 or TRBV12-4 with TRBJ1-5; no reliable D call. Trimming stripped 2 bases from V and 4 bases from J, with 6 bases between. CDR3 length equals 13 residues. DNA of the CDR3: TGTGCCAGCAGTTTATTGCAGAATCAGCCCCAGCATTTT. Protein: CASSLLQNQPQHF.

The rearrangement joins TRBV18 to TRBJ1-4; 7 bases line up with TRBD1. CDR1 and CDR2 (germline): KGHSH, LQKENI. The trim removed 4 bases at V and 0 bases at J, leaving 8 bases unmatched. The CDR3 loop spans 17 amino acids. The CDR3 here is CASSQRQGDTTNEKLFF. The CDR3 DNA follows: TGTGCCAGCTCACAAAGACAGGGAGATACAACTAATGAAAAACTGTTTTTT.

The chain links TRBV27 to TRBJ2-1; 16 nucleotides line up with TRBD2. Trimming removed 5 bases from V and 7 bases from J; junction bases left unmatched: 14. The CDR3 runs 19 residues. Germline lookup yields CDR1 MNHEY and CDR2 SMNVEV (reference sequence). DNA for the CDR3: TGTGCCAGCAGTCCAGAGCCGGGACTAGCGGGGGGGCTTGAGAATGAGCAGTTCTTC. Translating gives CASSPEPGLAGGLENEQFF.

This clonotype showed up many times. J is TRBJ1-1 and V is TRBV29-1; D not resolved. The CDR3 runs 12 residues. Trimming left V 7 bases short and J 3 bases short, with 12 bases between. Germline CDR1 SQVTM, CDR2 ANQGSEA. Here the CDR3 reads CSADDLDTEAFF. The DNA of the CDR3 is TGCAGCGCCGACGACTTAGACACTGAAGCTTTCTTT.

This chain uses TRBV21-1 with TRBJ1-5. TRBV21-1 is a listed pseudogene. The CDR3 extends over 16 amino acids. The DNA for the CDR3 is TGTGCCAGCAGCAATATAGCGGACAATAGCAATCAGCCCCAGCATTTT. Residues: CASSNIADNSNQPQHF.

This clonotype appeared many times. The chain uses TRBV6-2 or TRBV6-3 and TRBJ2-7; D assignment may be TRBD1 or TRBD2 (5 bases each). The CDR3 extends over 14 amino acids. CDR1 is MNHEY, CDR2 SVGEGT, per germline. With 2 bases removed from V and 7 bases from J, the gap between germline ends came to 15 bases. CDR3 sequence: CASSYRDVGREQYF. Here the CDR3 DNA reads TGTGCCAGCAGTTACCGGGACGTGGGTCGGGAGCAGTACTTC.

V usage is TRBV28 and J usage is TRBJ1-2, with D unresolved. The V end was cut by 3 bases, the J end by 8 bases, with 13 bases between. Germline lookup yields CDR1 MDHEN and CDR2 SYDVKM. The CDR3 runs 13 residues. CDR3 bases: TGTGCCAGCAGTTTGCGTATCGCCAGCGGCTACACCTTC. The encoded protein is CASSLRIASGYTF.

This clonotype appeared once. V and J are TRBV7-9 and TRBJ2-3; possibly TRBD2 for D (6 bases). The CDR3 runs 15 residues. V gave up 10 bases and J gave up 2 bases, with 19 bases separating them. Germline V gives CDR1 SEHNR, CDR2 FQNEAQ (reference sequence). CDR3 loop: CATNGVPSDTDTQYF. CDR3 in DNA: TGTGCCACAAACGGGGTGCCTAGCGACACAGATACGCAGTATTTT.

This chain connects TRBV7-2 to TRBJ2-7, with unresolved D. Trimming cost V 3 bases and J 4 bases, with 13 bases left between them. Germline V gives CDR1 SGHTA, CDR2 FQGNSA. The CDR3 contains 14 residues. As DNA, the CDR3 is TGTGCCAGCAGCTTGATGTGGACCGAATACGAGCAGTACTTC. It yields the protein CASSLMWTEYEQYF.

This clonotype was seen more than once but under ten times. The chain couples TRBV4-3 to TRBJ1-2, with D maybe TRBD1 (5 bases). The length of the CDR3 is 14 residues. Trimming took 2 bases from V and 8 from J, leaving 15 bases between them. CDR1 LGHNA and CDR2 YSLEER come from the germline V gene. This CDR3 reads CASSQLDRAGGYTF. For the CDR3, the DNA is TGCGCCAGCAGCCAACTAGACAGAGCCGGCGGCTACACCTTC.

The chain recombines TRBV28 with TRBJ2-2; D is uncertain. Germline loops: CDR1 MDHEN, CDR2 SYDVKM. V was cut by 6 bases and J by 0 bases, with 5 bases left in between. CDR3 length: 13 amino acids. The CDR3 nucleotides are TGTGCCAGCAGAACTACGAACACCGGGGAGCTGTTTTTT. Translating gives CASRTTNTGELFF.